Listed below are T cell receptor beta chains from one sample, sequenced in a study of cytomegalovirus exposure and HLA in healthy donors. TCRdb's copy holds only in-frame clones and misses some; the assay was immunoSEQ multiplex PCR. This sample has around 150,000 clones; around 80% occur once, and the top ten carry approximately 1.8%. The sample was PBMCs. Receptors were obtained from a man aged 35 to 55 in good health and CMV-seronegative. CDR3s include the opening cysteine and the closing phenylalanine or tryptophan. Each record gives: V gene, D gene, J gene, clone size, CDR3 DNA, CDR3 protein. D genes are given only for firm matches. Not all rows give a size; the values are once, few, many and, for expanded clones, a class.

TRBV7-6	TRBD2	TRBJ2-2	.	TGTGCCAGCAGCTTAGGGGGGGGACTAGCGGACACCGGGGAGCTGTTTTTT	CASSLGGGLADTGELFF
TRBV13	TRBD1	TRBJ1-3	.	TGTGCCAGCAGCTTTCGGGACAGGAGCTCTGGAAACACCATATATTTT	CASSFRDRSSGNTIYF
TRBV6-1	TRBD1	TRBJ1-2	few	TGTGCCAGCAGTGATGGGACAGGGTACCCTATGGATGGCTACACCTTC	CASSDGTGYPMDGYTF
TRBV5-4	.	TRBJ2-5	.	TGTGCCAGCAGCTTGTTGGGCCCCTTGTGGCAAGAGACCCAGTACTTC	CASSLLGPLWQETQYF
TRBV2	.	TRBJ1-2	.	TGTGCCAGCAGTGAAATCGGGGGGTATAACTATGGCTACACCTTC	CASSEIGGYNYGYTF
TRBV27	.	TRBJ2-5	once	TGTGCCAGCAGTTTCTCGGGGGTTCAAGAGACCCAGTACTTC	CASSFSGVQETQYF
TRBV10-3	TRBD2	TRBJ2-7	.	TGTGCCATCAGTGAACTAGCGGACACCTACGAGCAGTACTTC	CAISELADTYEQYF
TRBV7-6	.	TRBJ2-3	.	TGTGCCAGCAGCTTAGGGGTCGGGGATACGCAGTATTTT	CASSLGVGDTQYF
TRBV4-1	TRBD2	TRBJ2-7	few	TGCGCCAGCAGCCATCTAGCGGGGGACTCCTACGAGCAGTACTTC	CASSHLAGDSYEQYF
TRBV4-1	TRBD1	TRBJ2-7	.	TGCGCCAGCAGCCAAGAGGGACAGGGGTCCCATTACGAGCAGTACTTC	CASSQEGQGSHYEQYF
TRBV6-1	.	TRBJ1-5	.	TGTGCCAGCGGCCTAGAGGGCGATCAGCCCCAGCATTTT	CASGLEGDQPQHF
TRBV19	TRBD1	TRBJ1-2	.	TGTGCCAGTACCCACCGGGACAGAACTAACTATGGCTACACCTTC	CASTHRDRTNYGYTF
TRBV6-1	.	TRBJ1-5	.	TGTGCCAGCAGGGGGACTATCGGACAGCCCCAGCATTTT	CASRGTIGQPQHF
TRBV5-1	TRBD2	TRBJ2-3	once	TGCGCCAGCAGCTCTATGGGACTAGCGGGAGATACGCAGTATTTT	CASSSMGLAGDTQYF
TRBV7-2	TRBD2	TRBJ2-3	.	TGTGCCAGCAGCGAGACTAGCGGGATATCGGATACGCAGTATTTT	CASSETSGISDTQYF
TRBV28	.	TRBJ1-2	.	TGTGCCAGCAGTACCTTCCAGGGTGGCTACACCTTC	CASSTFQGGYTF
TRBV11-2	TRBD1	TRBJ2-4	.	TGTGCCAGCAGCTTACGGGGGTGGGCGGACAGGGAGAACAAAAACATTCAGTACTTC	CASSLRGWADRENKNIQYF
TRBV28	TRBD2	TRBJ2-3	.	TGTTCCACACTAGCGGGAGGATATACGCAGTATTTT	CSTLAGGYTQYF
TRBV28	.	TRBJ1-4	.	TGTGCCAGCAGTTTAACCCGGGTCCATAATGAAAAACTGTTTTTT	CASSLTRVHNEKLFF
TRBV4-1	TRBD2	TRBJ2-1	few	TGCGCCAGCAGCCAAGAACTAGCGAAATACAATGAGCAGTTCTTC	CASSQELAKYNEQFF
TRBV4-1	.	TRBJ2-7	.	TGCGCCAGCAGCCAATTACAGGTTCTCCCCTACGAGCAGTACTTC	CASSQLQVLPYEQYF
TRBV28	.	TRBJ1-1	.	TGTGCCAGCAGTTTTCGAGTGGTATTTATGAACACTGAAGCTTTCTTT	CASSFRVVFMNTEAFF
TRBV5-4	TRBD2	TRBJ2-5	.	TGTGCCAGCAGCCCGGGCGGGACTAGCGGGAAGGGTGAGACCCAGTACTTC	CASSPGGTSGKGETQYF
TRBV5-6	TRBD2	TRBJ2-1	.	TGTGCCAGCAGCAAATCTCCGGGACTAGCGAACAATGAGCAGTTCTTC	CASSKSPGLANNEQFF
TRBV5-1	.	TRBJ1-4	.	TGCGCCAGCAGCTTGTCCGGGACTAGGGACGAAAAACTGTTTTTT	CASSLSGTRDEKLFF
TRBV10-3	TRBD1	TRBJ2-5	.	TGTGCCATCAGCCGGGACAGAGAAGAGACCCAGTACTTC	CAISRDREETQYF
TRBV9	.	TRBJ2-7	.	TGTGCCAGCAGCGTAGGGGCCACTTCCTACTCCTACGAGCAGTACTTC	CASSVGATSYSYEQYF
TRBV9	TRBD1	TRBJ1-2	.	TGTGCCAGCAGCTTACGGCCCCCGAGCCACAGGGGTTCCACTAACTATGGCTACACCTTC	CASSLRPPSHRGSTNYGYTF
TRBV14	TRBD1	TRBJ2-6	few	TGTGCCAGCACCTACTCGACAGGGTATGGGGCCAACGTCCTGACTTTC	CASTYSTGYGANVLTF
TRBV7-2	.	TRBJ1-1	.	TGTGCCAGCAGCTTAGGAATAAGTAGTGGGAACACTGAAGCTTTCTTT	CASSLGISSGNTEAFF
TRBV9	TRBD1	TRBJ1-4	.	TGTGCCAGCAGCCCGAGGGGGCTCACTAATGAAAAACTGTTTTTT	CASSPRGLTNEKLFF
TRBV27	TRBD1	TRBJ2-3	.	TGTGCCAGCAGTTTCAGGGGGTTCACAGATACGCAGTATTTT	CASSFRGFTDTQYF
TRBV6-1	.	TRBJ1-2	few	TGTGCCAGCAGTGGAGAGCAGGGTGGGTCGAACTATGGCTACACCTTC	CASSGEQGGSNYGYTF
TRBV28	.	TRBJ1-3	.	TGTGCCAGCAGTTTAGGACAGAGCTCTGGAAACACCATATATTTT	CASSLGQSSGNTIYF
TRBV14	.	TRBJ1-1	.	TGTGCCAGCAGTCGCACAGCTTACACTGAAGCTTTCTTT	CASSRTAYTEAFF
TRBV25-1	.	TRBJ1-5	.	TGTGCCAGCAGTGAAGGGGGGAGCAATCAGCCCCAGCATTTT	CASSEGGSNQPQHF
TRBV4-1	TRBD1	TRBJ1-2	few	TGCGCCAGCGGCAGCGCCGGGACAGGGGGTGGCTACACCTTC	CASGSAGTGGGYTF
TRBV14	.	TRBJ2-3	.	TGTGCCAGCAGCCACCGGGACAATAACACAGATACGCAGTATTTT	CASSHRDNNTDTQYF
TRBV7-9	TRBD2	TRBJ2-4	.	TGTTCCAGCAGCTTCGGACTAGCGGGGGGCCTAGCCAAAAACATTCAGTACTTC	CSSSFGLAGGLAKNIQYF
TRBV27	TRBD2	TRBJ2-7	.	TGTGCCAGCAGTCCCGGACTAGCGGGGTCTGAGCAGTACTTC	CASSPGLAGSEQYF
TRBV28	TRBD2	TRBJ2-7	.	TGTGCCAGCAGTTTCCGCGCGGGACTAGCGGGGGCTTACGAGCAGTACTTC	CASSFRAGLAGAYEQYF
TRBV7-2	.	TRBJ2-5	.	TGTGCCAGCAGCTTTACGGGACAAGAGACCCAGTACTTC	CASSFTGQETQYF
TRBV28	TRBD1	TRBJ1-2	.	TGTGCCAGCAGTTTAACCACAGGACAGGGAAACTGGGTACCCAGCTATGGCTACACCTTC	CASSLTTGQGNWVPSYGYTF
TRBV30	.	TRBJ2-5	.	TGTGCCTATACAGCTTTCCAAGAGACCCAGTACTTC	CAYTAFQETQYF
TRBV5-6	.	TRBJ1-1	.	TGTGCCAGCAGCTTAGGGCCGACAGTGAACACTGAAGCTTTCTTT	CASSLGPTVNTEAFF
TRBV27	.	TRBJ2-3	few	TGTGCCAGCAGCCAACTAGGCACAGATACGCAGTATTTT	CASSQLGTDTQYF
TRBV19	.	TRBJ2-7	.	TGTGCCAGTAGTATGGGGAGCAGGGGTACTGACGAGCAGTACTTC	CASSMGSRGTDEQYF
TRBV28	TRBD1	TRBJ1-6	few	TGTGCCAGCAGCTTCCCGGACAGGGCCAGCTCCTATAATTCACCCCTCCACTTT	CASSFPDRASSYNSPLHF
TRBV7-2	TRBD2	TRBJ2-5	few	TGTGCCAGCAGCTTGAATGGTGCGGGAGTAGAGACCCAGTACTTC	CASSLNGAGVETQYF
TRBV19	TRBD2	TRBJ2-2	.	TGTGCCAGTAGTATGATCCTAGCGGGTTACACCGGGGAGCTGTTTTTT	CASSMILAGYTGELFF
TRBV30	.	TRBJ1-1	.	TGTGCCTGGAGTCCGGTTAGGGGTAGGTCGGTCGGCACTGAAGCTTTCTTT	CAWSPVRGRSVGTEAFF